This T cell receptor beta chain was sequenced during a study of PD-1 blockade in classical Hodgkin lymphoma. Overall study results and limits: Factors driving the repertoire differences, possibly disease activity or prior therapy, remain undefined. Newly diagnosed patients reportedly had lower baseline TCR diversity than healthy donors.

A word on this clone: Its antigen remains unknown.

Specified time point: newly diagnosed, previously untreated cHL patient sample. Purification of CD4+ T cells from thawed PBMCs was performed via magnetic negative selection. A comparison was provided by newly diagnosed, untreated classical Hodgkin lymphoma PBMCs. Assay used: immunoSEQ multiplex PCR; TCRdb lists only in-frame clones, some missing. The sample lists more than 30,000 clones, around 90% occurring once. The source of this sequence is a human donor with classical Hodgkin lymphoma. Sequenced sample: CD4+ T cells from blood.

For the CDR3, the DNA is TGTGCCAGTAGTATGACGCAGGGAAGGTCTTCTGGCTACACCTTC. This sequence encodes CASSMTQGRSSGYTF. The J gene is TRBJ1-2, the V gene TRBV19; tentatively, D is TRBD1 (5 bases). CDR3 length equals 15 residues. Germline V CDR1 and CDR2: LNHDA, SQIVND (reference sequence). The V end was cut by 3 bases, the J end by 7 bases, with 18 bases between.